The T cell receptor (beta chain) described here comes from a study of cytomegalovirus exposure and HLA in healthy donors. This clone was seen a single time. Its antigen is as yet unknown. The germline CDR1 and CDR2 sequences are SGHDT and YYEEEE. V lost 4 bases to trimming and J lost 2 bases; unmatched junction nucleotides: 12. The CDR3 runs to 18 residues. Study results and limitations: Highest at DRB1 and lowest at HLA-C, TCR association rates differed among HLA loci in a later analysis.

With 60 Vbeta and 13 Jbeta primers, the PCR was carried out. The protocol was immunoSEQ multiplex PCR, while the TCRdb copy is restricted to in-frame clones and leaves out a portion. The sample holds under 150,000 clones, around 83% seen once. The V call is TRBV5-6, the J call TRBJ2-2; 9 bases map to TRBD1. The specimen sequenced was PBMCs. This TCR came from a girl aged 2-15 years in good health and CMV-seronegative. CDR3: CASSRRTGTGFNTGELFF. For the CDR3, the DNA is TGTGCCAGCAGCCGTCGTACCGGGACAGGGTTTAACACCGGGGAGCTGTTTTTT.